This passage covers 25 T cell receptor beta chains from one sample sequenced in a study of OX40 agonist ivuxolimab in advanced cancers. Sequencing used immunoSEQ multiplex PCR; TCRdb keeps in-frame clones, though not all of them. Seen here are tens of thousands of clones, approximately 87% observed once, and the top ten hold approximately 3.1%. The sequenced sample was CD4+ or CD8+ T cells sorted from blood, obtained in a trial of the OX40 agonist ivuxolimab. The source is an adult with an advanced solid tumor such as melanoma, head and neck, liver or kidney cancer.

The chain recombines TRBV11-2 with TRBJ1-5; D call uncertain. This CDR3 is 13 amino acids long. V dropped 4 bases and J dropped 7 bases, with 11 bases sitting between them. CDR1 is SGHAT, CDR2 FQNNGV, per germline. For the CDR3, the DNA is TGTGCCAGCAGCTCACAAAACGGACAGCCCCAGCATTTT. Translated, it gives CASSSQNGQPQHF.

This clone was detected only a few times. V gene TRBV18 combines with J gene TRBJ1-1, with D tentatively TRBD1 (5 bases). The germline V gene encodes CDR1 KGHSH and CDR2 LQKENI. The CDR3 length is 15 residues. V was clipped by 2 bases and J by 0 bases, with 10 bases between them. The CDR3 sequence is CASSPSQDMNTEAFF. The CDR3 region has the DNA TGTGCCAGCTCACCAAGTCAGGACATGAACACTGAAGCTTTCTTT.

The genes are TRBV6-1 and TRBJ2-2, with D possibly matching TRBD1 (6 bases). V lost 5 bases and J 5 bases, leaving 12 bases between the germline ends. The length of the CDR3 is 14 residues. CDR1 and CDR2 (germline): MNHNS, SASEGT. The CDR3 DNA reads TGTGCCAGCAGTCCGATGGGGGCGACCGGGGAGCTGTTTTTT. It encodes CASSPMGATGELFF.

This clone was counted a few times. This chain links TRBV30 with TRBJ1-5, with D unclear. The CDR3 spans 13 residues. Trimming stripped 3 bases from V and 3 bases from J, with 9 bases between. In germline, CDR1 is GTSNPN, CDR2 SVGIG (reference sequence). For the CDR3, the DNA is TGTGCCTGGAGCTTAGGACTCAATCAGCCCCAGCATTTT. Protein: CAWSLGLNQPQHF.

The rearrangement uses TRBV6-5 and TRBJ2-5, with unresolved D. Trimming cost V 7 bases and J 5 bases, with 8 bases left between them. The CDR3 consists of 11 residues. Per germline, CDR1 MNHEY and CDR2 SVGAGI. DNA of the CDR3: TGTGCCAGCACCAACGTGGAGACCCAGTACTTC. Amino acids: CASTNVETQYF.

The chain links TRBV4-1 to TRBJ1-3; unclear D gene. Germline loops: CDR1 MGHRA, CDR2 YSYEKL. The CDR3 is made up of 16 amino acids. V was clipped by 0 bases and J by 0 bases, with 9 bases between them. The CDR3 sequence is CASSQELRNSGNTIYF. The CDR3 DNA follows: TGCGCCAGCAGCCAAGAGCTCAGAAACTCTGGAAACACCATATATTTT.

By share, this clone counts as large. The chain employs TRBV6-1 and TRBJ1-5; a weak D match, TRBD1 (6 bases). This CDR3 is 14 amino acids long. Germline V lookup: CDR1 MNHNS, CDR2 SASEGT. V lost 8 bases and J lost 2, with 13 bases in between. CDR3 coding DNA: TGTGCCAGCCTCAGGGGAGATGGCAATCAGCCCCAGCATTTT. Translating it yields CASLRGDGNQPQHF.

The chain couples TRBV28 to TRBJ2-7, with TRBD2 identical over 15 bases. Germline V gene sequence: CDR1 MDHEN, CDR2 SYDVKM. The CDR3 is 16 amino acids. V shed 5 bases, J shed 10 bases, and the junction held 12 bases outside the gene matches. CDR3 sequence reads: CASSLGTSGGNYGQYF. CDR3 sequence (DNA): TGTGCCAGCAGTCTCGGGACTAGCGGGGGGAACTACGGACAGTACTTC.

This sequence joins TRBV19 and TRBJ1-5; D is perhaps TRBD1 (6 bases). Germline assignment: CDR1 LNHDA and CDR2 SQIVND (reference sequence). V shed 1 base and J shed 4 bases, with 11 bases lying between them. CDR3 size: 15 residues. CDR3 residues: CASSIVGTINQPQHF. For the CDR3, the DNA is TGTGCCAGTAGTATAGTTGGGACAATAAATCAGCCCCAGCATTTT.

DNA for the CDR3: TGTGCCACCAGCTTGGCTAGTCCGGATACGCAGTATTTT. Its translation: CATSLASPDTQYF. The chain recombines TRBV15 with TRBJ2-3, with D hard to call. The CDR3 spans 13 residues. Trimming removed 5 bases from V and 6 bases from J, with 12 bases in between. Looked up from germline, CDR1 is LNHNV and CDR2 is YYDKDF (reference sequence).

A single count supports this clone. The genes are TRBV7-2 and TRBJ2-5; D may be TRBD1 (5 bases). Germline V gives CDR1 SGHTA, CDR2 FQGNSA. The germline V and J ends were trimmed by 5 bases and 5 bases, with 6 bases remaining between them. The CDR3 totals 11 residues. Written as DNA, the CDR3 is TGTGCCAGCAGCCCAGGGGAGACCCAGTACTTC. This encodes CASSPGETQYF.

The V gene is TRBV7-9, the J gene TRBJ1-5; D perhaps matches TRBD1 (6 bases). The CDR3 covers 17 residues. Per the germline V gene, CDR1 is SEHNR and CDR2 is FQNEAQ (reference sequence). V dropped 3 bases and J dropped 0 bases, with 15 bases sitting between them. The CDR3 nucleotides are TGTGCCAGCAGCTTGGGGCGGACAGCGAATAGCAATCAGCCCCAGCATTTT. This codes for CASSLGRTANSNQPQHF.

The V gene is TRBV7-9, the J gene TRBJ1-1; D might be TRBD1 (5 bases). CDR3 length: 17 amino acids. CDR1 SEHNR and CDR2 FQNEAQ come from the germline V gene (reference sequence). V lost 3 bases to trimming and J lost 1 base, with 18 bases between them. The CDR3 DNA reads TGTGCCAGCAGCTTGGGGGTGCTTGCGACGGAGAACACTGAAGCTTTCTTT. Protein: CASSLGVLATENTEAFF.

The chain is built from TRBV18 and TRBJ2-3; D is perhaps TRBD1 or TRBD2 (5 bases each). CDR1 KGHSH and CDR2 LQKENI come from the germline V gene. The CDR3 sequence is 15 residues long. Trimming removed 0 bases at V and 2 bases at J, with 9 bases between. The CDR3 DNA follows: TGTGCCAGCTCACCACCGGCCGGGGCCACAGATACGCAGTATTTT. Its translation is CASSPPAGATDTQYF. Full variable domain (outside the CDR3, taken from reference TRBV18 and TRBJ2-3): NAGVMQNPRHLVRRRGQEARLRCSPMKGHSHVYWYRQLPEEGLKFMVYLQKENIIDESGMPKERFSAEFPKEGPSILRIQQVVRGDSAAYFCASSPPAGATDTQYFGPGTRLTVL.

The chain is built from TRBV27 and TRBJ1-5; 9 bases are shared with TRBD1. The CDR3 runs to 15 residues. Germline V CDR1 and CDR2: MNHEY, SMNVEV (reference sequence). Trimming cost V 6 bases and J 6 bases; bases outside gene matches: 9. The chain's CDR3 is CASRDRGGVGQPQHF. For the CDR3, the DNA is TGTGCCAGCAGGGACAGGGGAGGGGTTGGTCAGCCCCAGCATTTT.

The rearrangement joins TRBV27 to TRBJ1-1, with TRBD1 identical over 10 bases. CDR1 is MNHEY and CDR2 is SMNVEV in the germline V gene (reference sequence). V was clipped by 7 bases and J by 5 bases; unmatched bases: 7. There are 14 residues in the CDR3. The DNA for the CDR3 is TGTGCCAGCATTCGACAGGGGGCCGGAACTGAAGCTTTCTTT. Protein product: CASIRQGAGTEAFF.

The CDR3 reads CASSPDLSSYNEQFF. In DNA, the CDR3 is TGTGCCAGCTCACCTGACTTGAGCTCCTACAATGAGCAGTTCTTC. The V gene is TRBV18, the J gene TRBJ2-1, with no clear D. The CDR3 sequence is 15 residues long. The V end lost 3 bases, the J end lost 0 bases, and 9 bases lay between the germline ends. Germline CDR1 KGHSH, CDR2 LQKENI.

The chain recombines TRBV7-9 with TRBJ2-5; perhaps TRBD2 as D (6 bases). The germline gives CDR1 SEHNR, CDR2 FQNEAQ (reference sequence). Trimming shortened V by 7 bases and J by 3 bases, and 12 bases separated the two germline ends. This CDR3 is 13 amino acids long. The CDR3 DNA follows: TGTGCCAGCAACCCGGGACTCAAAGAGACCCAGTACTTC. Encoded protein: CASNPGLKETQYF.

The V call is TRBV7-2, the J call TRBJ2-3; TRBD2 matches at 7 bases. After removal of 4 bases from V and 0 bases from J, the junction contained 4 bases not matched to a gene. CDR1 is SGHTA and CDR2 is FQGNSA in the germline V gene. The CDR3 sequence is 15 residues long. The CDR3 is CASSYNGGSTDTQYF. CDR3 nucleotide sequence: TGTGCCAGCAGCTACAACGGGGGGAGCACAGATACGCAGTATTTT. Full variable domain (rest looked up from reference TRBV7-2 and TRBJ2-3): GAGVSQSPSNKVTEKGKDVELRCDPISGHTALYWYRQSLGQGLEFLIYFQGNSAPDKSGLPSDRFSAERTGGSVSTLTIQRTQQEDSAVYLCASSYNGGSTDTQYFGPGTRLTVL.

The gene calls are TRBV7-9 and TRBJ1-2; tentative D call: TRBD1 (5 bases). The CDR3 contains 16 residues. Trimming shortened V by 8 bases and J by 5 bases, and 24 bases separated the two germline ends. From germline, CDR1 is SEHNR and CDR2 FQNEAQ (reference sequence). As DNA, the CDR3 is TGTGCCAGCCCGCCTACGGGGGTCGCCGGATCTTATGGCTACACCTTC. Amino acid sequence: CASPPTGVAGSYGYTF.

The V call is TRBV5-8, the J call TRBJ2-1; 9 bases agree with TRBD2. V gave up 2 bases and J gave up 9 bases; unmatched junction bases: 9. Per germline, CDR1 SGHTS and CDR2 YDEGEE. The CDR3 has 15 amino acids. CDR3 sequence (DNA): TGTGCCAGCAGCTTTGGGAGCGGGGGGCTGGGTGAGCAGTTCTTC. Its protein is CASSFGSGGLGEQFF.

This chain uses TRBV19 with TRBJ1-4; D gene ambiguous. The CDR3 is made up of 14 amino acids. The germline V and J ends were trimmed by 6 bases and 7 bases, with 15 bases remaining between them. The germline V gene has CDR1 LNHDA and CDR2 SQIVND (reference sequence). The CDR3 loop reads CASSRGGQTEKLFF. The CDR3 nucleotides are TGTGCCAGTAGCCGGGGAGGGCAGACTGAAAAACTGTTTTTT.

The chain recombines TRBV7-2 with TRBJ2-3; possible D gene TRBD2, 5 bases. Germline V lookup: CDR1 SGHTA, CDR2 FQGNSA. The CDR3 contains 16 residues. V lost 5 bases and J lost 6, with 21 bases in between. The CDR3 protein is CASSTAGAPGGDTQYF. CDR3 in DNA: TGTGCCAGCAGCACGGCCGGCGCCCCGGGCGGGGATACGCAGTATTTT.

This clone is a singleton in its sample. This sequence joins TRBV6-5 and TRBJ2-1, with D unresolved. This CDR3 region has 12 residues. Trimming removed 7 bases from V and 7 bases from J, with 11 bases in between. Germline V CDR1 and CDR2: MNHEY, SVGAGI. In nucleotides, the CDR3 is TGTGCCAGCAAATCGGACCGAAATGAGCAGTTCTTC. The encoded protein is CASKSDRNEQFF.

The rearrangement uses TRBV19 and TRBJ2-1; no definite D call. The length of the CDR3 is 14 residues. V lost 6 bases and J lost 0, with 9 bases in between. Germline CDR1 and CDR2: LNHDA and SQIVND (reference sequence). The CDR3 loop is CASSDGTSYNEQFF. The CDR3 nucleotides read TGTGCCAGTAGCGACGGAACCTCCTACAATGAGCAGTTCTTC.